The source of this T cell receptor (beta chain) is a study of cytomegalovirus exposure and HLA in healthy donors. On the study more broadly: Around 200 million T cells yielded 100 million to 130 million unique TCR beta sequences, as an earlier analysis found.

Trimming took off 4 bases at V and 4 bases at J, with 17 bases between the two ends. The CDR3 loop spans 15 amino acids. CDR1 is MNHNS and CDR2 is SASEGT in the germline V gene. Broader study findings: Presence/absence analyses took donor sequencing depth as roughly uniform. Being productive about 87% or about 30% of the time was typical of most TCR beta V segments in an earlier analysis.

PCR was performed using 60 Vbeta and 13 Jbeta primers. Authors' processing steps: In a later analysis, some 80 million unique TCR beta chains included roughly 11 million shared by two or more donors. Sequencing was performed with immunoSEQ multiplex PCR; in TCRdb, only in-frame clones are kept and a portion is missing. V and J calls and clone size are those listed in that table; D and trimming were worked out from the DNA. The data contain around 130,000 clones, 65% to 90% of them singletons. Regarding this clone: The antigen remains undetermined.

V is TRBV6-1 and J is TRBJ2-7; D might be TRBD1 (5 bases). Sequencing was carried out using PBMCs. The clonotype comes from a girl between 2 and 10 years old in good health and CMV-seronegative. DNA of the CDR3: TGTGCCAGCAGTGGTAGTAACAGGTTACGATACGAGCAGTACTTC. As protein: CASSGSNRLRYEQYF.